This record concerns one T cell receptor beta chain sequence. As yet, its antigen is unknown. This CDR3 comprises 13 residues. Germline values: CDR1 SQVTM, CDR2 ANQGSEA. Between the trimmed V and J ends, which lost 2 bases and 6 bases, there was a span of 13 bases. This PCR relied on a set of 60 Vbeta primers and 13 Jbeta primers. The assay was immunoSEQ multiplex PCR, and TCRdb's table has in-frame clones only and misses some. This table holds approximately 59,000 clones, 60% to 80% found once. This sample is drawn from a study of cytomegalovirus exposure and HLA in healthy donors. General study points: Highly shared variants forming one cluster were likely a sequencing artifact. Specificity of three CMV-associated chains for CMV antigens was verified in vitro.

This sequence originates from a man under 40 in good health and CMV-seronegative. The sample consisted of PBMCs. The chain employs TRBV29-1 and TRBJ1-2; D is unresolved. CDR3 nucleotide sequence: TGCAGCGTTGAAAGAGAGGGATGGGATGGCTACACCTTC. This sequence encodes CSVEREGWDGYTF.